The sequence of this T cell receptor beta chain was determined in a study of blood T cell repertoires in COVID-19. Across the study: Spain, Italy and the United States supplied samples that represented acute and convalescent COVID-19. Sample material is recorded as cDNA or gDNA derived from T cells, B-cell-depleted T cells, or PBMCs.

Original analysis: Nucleated cell number was recorded as an estimate derived from reference gene primer amplification. Assay: immunoSEQ multiplex PCR; the TCRdb copy retains only in-frame clones and omits some. V and J calls and clone size are as listed in that table; D and trimming were resolved from the DNA. The data hold over 100,000 clones, with about 90% observed a single time. V was pared by 3 bases and J by 7 bases, with 12 bases between. The CDR3 consists of 13 residues. Germline CDR1 reads KGHDR; CDR2 reads SFDVKD. This rearrangement joins TRBV24-1 to TRBJ2-7; TRBD2 is a possible D gene (5 bases). Sequenced material: peripheral blood. The TCR originated in a human donor in a cohort sampled during active COVID-19. The CDR3 spells CATSDPPGSEQYF. The CDR3, as DNA: TGTGCCACCAGTGATCCCCCGGGGAGTGAGCAGTACTTC.